The clone carrying this TCR beta chain was recorded a few times. Its antigen remains unknown. The TCR beta CDR3 regions underwent amplification using RNA transcripts as the source. The TCR CDR3 was amplified in a first-round RT-PCR using the HTBI primer set. MiXCR, run by TCRdb on the multiplex PCR reads, gives a single entry per CDR3 protein. Among 730,000 or so distinct CDR3 sequences listed, approximately 19% were seen once. The source of the sample is a study of T cells in Graves' hyperthyroidism and ophthalmopathy. The blood was taken when hyperthyroidism was first diagnosed, before any ophthalmopathy symptoms showed up. V gave up 3 bases and J gave up 5 bases; unmatched junction bases: 8. The CDR3 is made up of 15 amino acids. Findings of the study overall: Blood held most thyroid clonotypes expanded above 0.001 frequency.

This sequence joins TRBV12-3 or TRBV12-4 and TRBJ1-2; 8 bases are shared with TRBD1. Input material: blood. The sequence came from a woman between 45 and 60 years old with Graves' hyperthyroidism that later progressed to Graves' ophthalmopathy. The CDR3 region is CASSFSFQGAYGYTF. CDR3 nucleotides: TGTGCCAGCAGTTTTAGCTTCCAGGGGGCGTATGGCTACACCTTC.